This T cell receptor beta chain comes out of a study of regulatory dendritic cells for organ transplantation. Whole-study findings and limits: Alloreactive memory CD8+ T cell pools varied considerably between individuals. Naive CD4+ and CD8+ repertoires were highly diverse; memory CD8+ was most oligoclonal. Of resting T cell subsets, memory CD8+ had the most alloreactive clonotypes.

The sample holds a few counts of this clone. Its antigen is unidentified. The trim removed 5 bases at V and 7 bases at J, leaving 4 bases unmatched. The CDR3 is 12 amino acids. Per the germline V gene, CDR1 is MNHEY and CDR2 is SMNVEV (reference sequence). The assay was immunoSEQ multiplex PCR, and TCRdb's table has in-frame clones only and misses some. The sample yields some 29,000 clones, 75% to 80% seen once. Sample: memory CD4+ T cells from blood. Indicated subset: CD45RO+ memory T cells. The rearrangement uses TRBV27 and TRBJ1-2, with 7 bases aligning to TRBD1. This TCR derives from a human donor in good health. The CDR3 sequence is CASSAGTAGYTF. CDR3 in DNA: TGTGCCAGCAGTGCCGGGACAGCTGGCTACACCTTC.